The 28 T cell receptor beta chains given below trace back to one sample, sequenced in a study of Graves' ophthalmopathy and Graves' hyperthyroidism. TCR beta CDR3 regions were amplified from RNA transcripts. Second-round multiplex PCR came after a first-round RT-PCR that employed HTBI primers. TCRdb reprocessed the multiplex PCR reads via MiXCR and lists one record per CDR3 protein. The sample has about 620,000 distinct CDR3 sequences, 22% seen once. Sequences were obtained from peripheral blood. These receptors were taken from a woman aged 18 to 35 with stable Graves' hyperthyroidism. Some clones in this sample may be carry-over from other donors' samples.

This clonotype appeared many times. This chain connects TRBV10-2 to TRBJ1-5; no reliable D call. V was cut by 10 bases and J by 5 bases, with 15 bases left in between. Germline assignment: CDR1 WSHSY and CDR2 SAAADI. CDR3 length: 13 amino acids. The CDR3 region has the DNA TGCGCCATTTCACGAGGGTCCGATCAGCCCCAGCATTTT. This translates into CAISRGSDQPQHF.

In regard to this clonotype: A much bigger clone sits one base away, suggesting this may be a read error. The chain carries TRBV6-1 and TRBJ2-7; D unresolved. Trimming stripped 6 bases from V and 2 bases from J, with 11 bases between. This CDR3 is built from 13 residues. The V gene's germline CDR1 is MNHNS and CDR2 SASEGT. For the CDR3, the DNA is TGTGCCAGCAGACCGGGCATAGCCTACGAGCAGTACTTC. Its translation: CASRPGIAYEQYF.

A single count supports this clonotype. The chain combines TRBV30 with TRBJ1-1; TRBD1 aligns across 7 bases. The CDR3 is made up of 14 amino acids. CDR1 GTSNPN and CDR2 SVGIG come from the germline V gene (reference sequence). The ends lost 3 bases at V and 6 bases at J; junction bases unmatched: 10. CDR3 in amino acids: CAWSSRTGWAEAFF. DNA for the CDR3: TGTGCCTGGAGCTCTCGGACAGGCTGGGCTGAAGCTTTCTTT.

Notes on this clonotype: A much larger clone lies one base from this, so it may be a read error. The chain has TRBV28 and TRBJ2-7; D possibly uses TRBD1 or TRBD2 (5 bases each). CDR1 is MDHEN, CDR2 SYDVKM, per germline. This CDR3 spans 14 amino acids. With 8 bases removed from V and 2 bases from J, the gap between germline ends came to 16 bases. Here the CDR3 reads CASPPPGRTYEQYF. The DNA for the CDR3 is TGTGCCAGCCCTCCCCCGGGACGTACCTACGAGCAGTACTTC.

This clonotype came up many times. As DNA, the CDR3 is TGCAGCGTTTCAGGCGGGAACACTGAAGCTTTCTTT. Residues: CSVSGGNTEAFF. V usage is TRBV29-1 and J usage is TRBJ1-1, with unresolved D. From germline, CDR1 is SQVTM and CDR2 ANQGSEA. The length of the CDR3 is 12 residues. Trimming cost V 5 bases and J 1 base, with 8 bases left between them.

This chain joins TRBV20-1 and TRBJ2-2; unclear D gene. In germline, CDR1 is DFQATT, CDR2 SNEGSKA (reference sequence). Trimming removed 5 bases at V and 1 base at J, with 11 bases between. The CDR3 totals 14 residues. The CDR3 reads CSAFPAENTGELFF. CDR3 nucleotides: TGCAGTGCTTTTCCGGCGGAGAACACCGGGGAGCTGTTTTTT.

At least ten counts were recorded for this clonotype. This chain uses TRBV29-1 with TRBJ2-5, with a possible D match to TRBD2 (5 bases). The V end was cut by 4 bases, the J end by 9 bases, with 15 bases between. CDR3 size: 12 residues. CDR1 is SQVTM and CDR2 is ANQGSEA in the germline V gene. The CDR3, as DNA: TGCAGCGTTGGAGGGTTCCGAGTGCCCCAGTACTTC. Protein: CSVGGFRVPQYF.

This clonotype was observed many times. This chain connects TRBV12-3 or TRBV12-4 to TRBJ1-2, with 7 bases aligning to TRBD1. With 6 bases clipped from V and 7 bases from J, the junction kept 5 bases outside the gene matches. This CDR3 has 12 amino acids. This CDR3 reads CASSPDRVGYTF. CDR3 sequence (DNA): TGTGCCAGCAGCCCCGACAGGGTTGGCTACACCTTC.

This sequence joins TRBV27 and TRBJ2-7; 12 bases align to TRBD2. This CDR3 comprises 16 residues. CDR1 is MNHEY and CDR2 is SMNVEV in the germline V gene (reference sequence). J was trimmed by 4 bases and V by 2 bases; bases with no gene match: 6. The CDR3 DNA is TGTGCCAGCAGTTTAAAATCGACTAGCGGGAGTTACGAGCAGTACTTC. Translating gives CASSLKSTSGSYEQYF.

The chain combines TRBV30 with TRBJ1-1, with a weak D call TRBD1 (6 bases). CDR1 GTSNPN and CDR2 SVGIG come from the germline V gene (reference sequence). The CDR3 has 13 amino acids. V was shortened by 5 bases and J by 2 bases, with 12 bases between the two germline ends. The CDR3, as DNA: TGTGCCTGGGGACAGACAGAAAACACTGAAGCTTTCTTT. Amino acid sequence: CAWGQTENTEAFF.

The V and J genes are TRBV5-1 and TRBJ2-2, with a possible D match to TRBD2 (6 bases). The CDR3 length is 15 residues. V was cut by 4 bases and J by 6 bases, with 16 bases left in between. Germline-derived CDR1 and CDR2 are SGHRS and YFSETQ. The CDR3 is CASSRDLTSSGELFF. The CDR3 nucleotides read TGCGCCAGCAGCCGTGACCTGACTAGTTCCGGGGAGCTGTTTTTT.

Only a few counts were recorded for this clonotype. The CDR3 region is CSVEQGPYEQYF. The CDR3 bases are TGCAGCGTTGAGCAGGGCCCCTACGAGCAGTACTTC. The V gene is TRBV29-1, the J gene TRBJ2-7; D perhaps matches TRBD1 (5 bases). The CDR3 covers 12 residues. The V gene's germline CDR1 is SQVTM and CDR2 ANQGSEA. Between the trimmed V and J ends, which lost 3 bases and 2 bases, there was a span of 8 bases.

As for this clonotype: The junction departs from the called germline gene at one end, perhaps through a read error. The chain couples TRBV28 to TRBJ1-6; D is perhaps TRBD1 (6 bases). This CDR3 comprises 16 residues. The germline gives CDR1 MDHEN, CDR2 SYDVKM. CDR3 in amino acids: CASRPPTGSYNLPLQF. DNA for the CDR3: TGTGCCAGCAGACCCCCGACAGGCTCCTATAATTTACCCCTCCAATTT. The complete variable domain, with remaining parts taken from reference TRBV28 and TRBJ1-6, reads DVKVTQSSRYLVKRTGEKVFLECVQDMDHENMFWYRQDPGLGLRLIYFSYDVKMKEKGDIPEGYSVSREKKERFSLILESASTNQTSMYLCASRPPTGSYNLPLQFGNGTRLTVT.

In its sample, this clonotype was seen many times. The chain recombines TRBV6-5 with TRBJ2-7; 11 bases match TRBD1. This CDR3 contains 15 residues. The V gene's germline CDR1 is MNHEY and CDR2 SVGAGI. The J segment lost 4 bases and the V segment lost 2 bases, leaving 4 bases of the junction unmatched. CDR3 sequence: CASSYRGQGAYEQYF. In DNA, the CDR3 is TGTGCCAGCAGTTACCGAGGACAGGGGGCATACGAGCAGTACTTC.

J is TRBJ1-5 and V is TRBV19; D remains ambiguous. The CDR3 spans 13 residues. Germline V lookup: CDR1 LNHDA, CDR2 SQIVND (reference sequence). Trimming pared 6 bases from V and 2 bases from J, leaving 8 bases between. The CDR3 DNA is TGTGCCAGTAGGGGGTTCGGCAATCAGCCCCAGCATTTT. It encodes CASRGFGNQPQHF.

This clonotype came up many times. The chain has TRBV11-2 and TRBJ1-2; D remains ambiguous. The CDR3 runs to 12 residues. V lost 2 bases and J 3 bases, leaving 4 bases between the germline ends. Germline values: CDR1 SGHAT, CDR2 FQNNGV. This chain's CDR3 is CASSLSDYGYTF. DNA for the CDR3: TGTGCCAGCAGCTTATCAGACTATGGCTACACCTTC.

The table lists this clonotype with many counts. This CDR3 reads CASSLGRGPTTEQYF. As DNA, the CDR3 is TGTGCCAGCAGCTTAGGGAGGGGGCCAACTACCGAGCAGTACTTC. The chain couples TRBV11-2 to TRBJ2-7; tentatively, D is TRBD1 (7 bases). The germline V gene encodes CDR1 SGHAT and CDR2 FQNNGV. V was shortened by 1 base and J by 6 bases, with 16 bases between the two germline ends. CDR3 length equals 15 residues.

This clonotype was detected ten times or more. V and J are TRBV6-1 and TRBJ1-6; D possibly corresponds to TRBD1 (5 bases). The germline V gene has CDR1 MNHNS and CDR2 SASEGT. This CDR3 region has 15 residues. V gave up 3 bases and J gave up 8 bases, with 14 bases separating them. For the CDR3, the DNA is TGTGCCAGCAGTGACCGACAGCCTGTGGATTCACCCCTCCACTTT. Amino acids: CASSDRQPVDSPLHF.

This clonotype was counted only a few times. This chain uses TRBV3-1 with TRBJ1-1; TRBD1 matches at 9 bases. V lost 1 base to trimming and J lost 4 bases; unmatched junction nucleotides: 10. Per the germline V gene, CDR1 is LGHDT and CDR2 is YNNKEL (reference sequence). The CDR3 contains 17 residues. The CDR3 here is CASSQAVKGQGGTEAFF. Here the CDR3 DNA reads TGTGCCAGCAGCCAAGCGGTTAAGGGACAGGGAGGCACTGAAGCTTTCTTT.

This clonotype was counted at least ten times. V is TRBV12-3 or TRBV12-4 and J is TRBJ1-3, with 9 bases identical to TRBD1. The CDR3 runs 16 residues. Trimming took 3 bases from V and 0 from J; bases not matched to a gene: 3. CDR3 protein: CASSLGQGGSGNTIYF. The CDR3, as DNA: TGTGCCAGCAGTTTGGGACAGGGCGGCTCTGGAAACACCATATATTTT.

As regards this clonotype: Given a much more abundant clone one base away, this may be a read error. The J gene is TRBJ1-2, the V gene TRBV5-1; D unresolved. Germline CDR1 is SGHRS and CDR2 is YFSETQ. The CDR3 consists of 13 residues. The CDR3 reads CVSSLASYYGYTF. The CDR3 region has the DNA TGCGTCAGCAGCTTGGCTTCCTACTATGGCTACACCTTC.

This clonotype was picked up many times. The chain carries TRBV20-1 and TRBJ2-7, with D tentatively TRBD2 (6 bases). The CDR3 totals 12 residues. Germline V gene data show CDR1 as DFQATT and CDR2 as SNEGSKA (reference sequence). V was trimmed by 3 bases and J by 9 bases, leaving 15 bases between them. The CDR3 sequence: CSARGTGTLQYF. Here the CDR3 DNA reads TGCAGTGCTAGGGGAACCGGGACTCTGCAGTACTTC.

This clonotype was observed many times. The V and J genes are TRBV5-1 and TRBJ1-1; D possibly corresponds to TRBD1 (5 bases). Germline V gene lookup returns CDR1 SGHRS and CDR2 YFSETQ. V was cut by 2 bases and J by 5 bases, with 10 bases left in between. The CDR3 contains 13 residues. The CDR3, as DNA: TGCGCCAGCAGCTTACGGGGCCATACTGAAGCTTTCTTT. Protein: CASSLRGHTEAFF.

There are many counts of this clonotype. The chain is built from TRBV27 and TRBJ2-5; 7 positions agree with TRBD1. This CDR3 is 19 amino acids long. Germline CDR1 MNHEY, CDR2 SMNVEV (reference sequence). With V trimmed by 0 bases and J by 2 bases, 15 bases remained unmatched. Here the CDR3 DNA reads TGTGCCAGCAGTTTATCGCTCTCCCCGGAAGGGGGCATTCAAGAGACCCAGTACTTC. It is translated as CASSLSLSPEGGIQETQYF.

This clonotype was counted a few times. The rearrangement joins TRBV12-3 or TRBV12-4 to TRBJ1-2, with a weak D call TRBD1 (5 bases). CDR3 size: 14 residues. Trimming took 2 bases from V and 3 from J, leaving 10 bases between them. CDR3 loop: CASSLIPGHYGYTF. The CDR3 DNA is TGTGCCAGCAGTTTAATCCCAGGGCACTATGGCTACACCTTC.

This sequence joins TRBV29-1 and TRBJ2-7; D might be TRBD1 or TRBD2, each matching 5 bases. Trimming pared 3 bases from V and 2 bases from J, leaving 17 bases between. The CDR3 consists of 15 residues. Germline V CDR1 and CDR2: SQVTM, ANQGSEA. DNA of the CDR3: TGCAGCGTTGACAACTCCTGGGGACCAACCTACGAGCAGTACTTC. Encoded protein: CSVDNSWGPTYEQYF.

The chain carries TRBV6-1 and TRBJ2-6; D gene uncertain. Trimming cost V 6 bases and J 2 bases, with 8 bases left between them. Germline CDR1 MNHNS, CDR2 SASEGT. The CDR3 totals 14 residues. The DNA of the CDR3 is TGTGCCAGCAGACAAACAGCTGGGGCCAACGTCCTGACTTTC. It translates to CASRQTAGANVLTF.

This clonotype came up many times. The chain carries TRBV5-5 and TRBJ2-7, with a tentative D call TRBD2 (5 bases). V lost 3 bases to trimming and J lost 2 bases, with 12 bases between them. The CDR3 loop spans 14 amino acids. CDR1 is SGHKS, CDR2 YYEKEE, per germline (reference sequence). CDR3 nucleotide sequence: TGTGCCAGCAGCTCCCGACGGGATACCTACGAGCAGTACTTC. This translates into CASSSRRDTYEQYF. The full variable domain, completed using reference TRBV5-5 and TRBJ2-7, is DAGVTQSPTHLIKTRGQQVTLRCSPISGHKSVSWYQQVLGQGPQFIFQYYEKEERGRGNFPDRFSARQFPNYSSELNVNALLLGDSALYLCASSSRRDTYEQYFGPGTRLTVT.